Below, 10 T cell receptor beta chains from the same sample are listed, as sequenced in a study of T cell repertoires in cytomegalovirus infection. TCRdb passed the reads through MiXCR, listing each CDR3 protein once. The table records hundreds of thousands of distinct CDR3 sequences, 20% to 25% of them present only once. The sequencing sample was made of CD8+ T cells from PBMCs. The origin of the receptors is a human donor in good health (CMV status not recorded). Some clones in this sample may be carry-over from other donors' samples.

On this clonotype itself: A much larger clone sits a single nucleotide away, making a read error possible. V and J are TRBV6-6 and TRBJ2-3, with 9 bases aligning to TRBD1. Germline CDR1 and CDR2: MNHNY and SVGAGI (reference sequence). The CDR3 loop spans 15 amino acids. The CDR3 protein is CVSRGRDRGTDTQYF. The CDR3 DNA sequence: TGTGTCAGCAGAGGCCGGGACAGGGGCACAGATACGCAGTATTTT.

This clonotype turned up a few times. In nucleotides, the CDR3 is TGTGCCAGCGGCTGGACAGGTGCTAGGCACACTGAAGCTTTCTTT. This encodes CASGWTGARHTEAFF. The chain combines TRBV2 with TRBJ1-1; TRBD1 matches at 7 bases. Germline V CDR1 and CDR2: SNHLY, FYNNEI. The CDR3 spans 15 residues. The junction had 12 bases not matched to a gene; V was cut back by 8 bases and J by 3 bases.

The rearrangement joins TRBV6-2 or TRBV6-3 to TRBJ2-7, with D possibly TRBD1 on 6 matching bases. The germline gives CDR1 MNHEY, CDR2 SVGEGT. CDR3 length: 16 residues. V was pared by 4 bases and J by 5 bases, with 21 bases between. CDR3 amino acids: CASSFLSGQGADEQYF. DNA of the CDR3: TGTGCCAGCAGTTTTCTCTCGGGACAAGGGGCAGACGAGCAGTACTTC.

This clonotype was seen many times. This chain joins TRBV7-8 and TRBJ2-3, with a weak D call TRBD2 (6 bases). Germline assignment: CDR1 SGHVS and CDR2 FQNEAQ. The CDR3 is made up of 15 amino acids. Trimming cost V 2 bases and J 0 bases, with 9 bases left between them. The CDR3 region is CASSLRAGSTDTQYF. DNA of the CDR3: TGTGCCAGCAGCTTAAGGGCGGGGAGCACAGATACGCAGTATTTT.

The chain uses TRBV7-6 and TRBJ1-1; D uncertain. Trimming pared 1 base from V and 1 base from J, leaving 13 bases between. The V gene's germline CDR1 is SGHVS and CDR2 FNYEAQ. This CDR3 is 16 amino acids long. DNA of the CDR3: TGTGCCAGCAGCTTAGTCGGGGAATGGGGGAACACTGAAGCTTTCTTT. Translated, it gives CASSLVGEWGNTEAFF.

This clonotype appeared many times. The V gene is TRBV7-8, the J gene TRBJ2-3; 13 positions match TRBD2. CDR3 length equals 17 residues. The V gene end was trimmed by 5 bases and the J gene end by 6 bases; junction bases not matched to a gene: 11. Germline CDR1 SGHVS, CDR2 FQNEAQ. CDR3 DNA: TGTGCCAGCAGCCCAGTGGGACTAGCGGGGATGGGGGATACGCAGTATTTT. This codes for CASSPVGLAGMGDTQYF.

This clonotype occurred once. This may be a read error, as it is one base from a much larger clone. The chain joins TRBV7-3 to TRBJ2-1; D is perhaps TRBD1 or TRBD2 (5 bases each). The V and J ends lost 10 bases and 10 bases respectively, with 20 bases between them. The CDR3 is made up of 13 amino acids. CDR1 is SGHTA and CDR2 is FQGTGA in the germline V gene. For the CDR3, the DNA is TGTGCCAACAAAAACGAGGGGCGAGGCGAGCAGTTCTTC. This gives the protein CANKNEGRGEQFF.

This clonotype has only a few counts. This chain uses TRBV10-3 with TRBJ2-2; perhaps TRBD1 as D (6 bases). The V gene lost 5 bases and the J gene lost 5 bases, with 12 bases spanning the gap. The CDR3 runs to 14 residues. The germline V gene has CDR1 ENHRY and CDR2 SYGVKD. CDR3: CAISPGQRTGELFF. The CDR3 bases are TGTGCCATCAGTCCGGGACAACGTACCGGGGAGCTGTTTTTT.

The rearrangement uses TRBV6-5 and TRBJ2-3; D unresolved. The CDR3 covers 14 residues. Germline values: CDR1 MNHEY, CDR2 SVGAGI. V was pared by 2 bases and J by 6 bases, with 12 bases between. The CDR3 nucleotides read TGTGCCAGCAGTTACGGGGTCCTCTCGGATACGCAGTATTTT. It encodes CASSYGVLSDTQYF.

The CDR3 loop is CASSLGPLGDNYGYTF. CDR3 DNA: TGTGCCAGCAGCTTAGGGCCTCTGGGAGATAACTATGGCTACACCTTC. This sequence joins TRBV7-2 and TRBJ1-2; no firm D call. The CDR3 spans 16 residues. Trimming stripped 1 base from V and 1 base from J, with 13 bases between. Germline CDR1 SGHTA, CDR2 FQGNSA. Looking up the rest from reference TRBV7-2 and TRBJ1-2 gives the full variable domain: GAGVSQSPSNKVTEKGKDVELRCDPISGHTALYWYRQSLGQGLEFLIYFQGNSAPDKSGLPSDRFSAERTGGSVSTLTIQRTQQEDSAVYLCASSLGPLGDNYGYTFGSGTRLTVV.